These 26 T cell receptor beta chains share one sample of origin, sequenced in a study of tumor-infiltrating lymphocytes in primary liver carcinoma. Unsorted whole blood yielded the blood RNA, and germline DNA was also extracted. TCR beta cDNA was reverse-transcribed from roughly 0.45 ug of total RNA. The reaction used a constant-region primer and ProtoScript II reverse transcriptase. Sequencing libraries for TCR beta derived from three nested multiplex PCR rounds that used slightly modified ARM-PCR. With TRBV1-TRBV30 forward primers and a C-beta reverse primer, the first two PCR rounds were run for 10 cycles each. TCRdb used MiXCR to reprocess the multiplex PCR reads, holding one entry per CDR3 protein. The profile covers more than 150,000 distinct CDR3 sequences, with about 60% appearing a single time and approximately 70% taken by the ten largest. The sample was peripheral blood. The receptors derive from a man aged 40-55 years with primary liver carcinoma and hepatitis B virus infection.

This clonotype was seen a few times. The chain recombines TRBV6-5 with TRBJ2-5, with D tentatively TRBD1 or TRBD2 (7 bases each). The germline V gene encodes CDR1 MNHEY and CDR2 SVGAGI. The CDR3 covers 14 residues. Trimming removed 6 bases from V and 5 bases from J, with 16 bases in between. The CDR3: CASSDQGGLETQYF. The CDR3 DNA reads as TGTGCCAGCAGCGACCAGGGGGGGTTGGAGACCCAGTACTTC.

As regards this clonotype: A much more abundant neighbour one base away suggests this may be a read error. The rearrangement joins TRBV11-2 to TRBJ2-7, with 10 bases fitting TRBD2. The CDR3 is made up of 15 amino acids. The V gene's germline CDR1 is SGHAT and CDR2 FQNNGV. V was pared by 6 bases and J by 9 bases, with 14 bases of the junction left unmatched. DNA of the CDR3: TGTGCCAGCAGTTTGAGCGGGAGGGCCTTCGACGTGCAGTACTTC. Protein product: CASSLSGRAFDVQYF.

The chain couples TRBV29-1 to TRBJ2-5; D gene uncertain. Germline lookup yields CDR1 SQVTM and CDR2 ANQGSEA. The CDR3 length is 15 residues. V lost 1 base, J lost 14 bases, and 26 bases lay in between. The CDR3 is CSVEALTGWSGDQYF. CDR3 nucleotides: TGCAGCGTTGAAGCGCTGACTGGGTGGAGTGGCGACCAATACTTC.

Concerning this clonotype: Germline is not matched at one junction end, which may reflect a read error. The chain carries TRBV11-2 and TRBJ2-3; 12 bases align to TRBD2. Germline CDR1 and CDR2: SGHAT and FQNNGV. CDR3 length equals 15 residues. CDR3 DNA sequence: TGTGCCGGCAGCCAGGGACTAGCGGGTACAGATACGCAGTATTTT. It encodes CAGSQGLAGTDTQYF.

This clonotype was seen ten or more times. J is TRBJ2-7 and V is TRBV29-1; D remains unclear. V lost 7 bases to trimming and J lost 1 base, with 14 bases between them. Germline CDR1 reads SQVTM; CDR2 reads ANQGSEA. CDR3 length equals 13 residues. The CDR3 sequence is CSALPPGSYEQYF. Here the CDR3 DNA reads TGCAGCGCCCTACCGCCAGGATCCTACGAGCAGTACTTC.

In regard to this clonotype: The CDR3 carries no conserved terminal phenylalanine or tryptophan, so it likely arises from a read error. The V and J genes are TRBV29-1 and TRBJ1-2; D is unclear. Trimming cost V 7 bases and J 7 bases, with 16 bases left between them. There are 12 residues in the CDR3. In germline, CDR1 is SQVTM, CDR2 ANQGSEA. DNA of the CDR3: TGCAGCGCGGTGCTCGGGGTTTTTGGCTACACCCTC. It translates to CSAVLGVFGYTL.

Only a few counts were recorded for this clonotype. A much larger clone lies a single base off, so this may be a read error. The chain recombines TRBV11-2 with TRBJ2-1; 8 bases are shared with TRBD2. Germline V gene data show CDR1 as SGHAT and CDR2 as FQNNGV. The CDR3 has 13 residues. CDR3 sequence: CTERLAFGNDQFF. The CDR3 DNA reads TGCACCGAGAGACTAGCGTTCGGGAATGACCAGTTCTTC.

About this clonotype: The junction and the germline gene differ at one end; a read error may be behind it. This chain links TRBV6-6 with TRBJ2-6; D gene ambiguous. Germline CDR1 is MNHNY and CDR2 is SVGAGI (reference sequence). The CDR3 covers 15 residues. The CDR3 DNA follows: TGTGACAGCAGCATACGAGACTCTGGGGCCAACGTCCTGACTTTC. This translates into CDSSIRDSGANVLTF.

This clonotype was picked up a small number of times. The junction departs from germline at one end; a sequencing error may be responsible. This chain links TRBV5-4 with TRBJ2-7; tentatively, D is TRBD2 (6 bases). Germline assignment: CDR1 SGHNT and CDR2 YYREEE (reference sequence). This CDR3 is 14 amino acids long. The CDR3 reads CASSPTRSTPEQYF. The CDR3 nucleotides are TGTGCTAGCAGCCCGACTAGAAGTACGCCCGAGCAGTACTTC.

This rearrangement joins TRBV10-3 to TRBJ2-4, with 7 bases fitting TRBD1. Germline CDR1 ENHRY, CDR2 SYGVKD. V lost 3 bases, J lost 7 bases, and 3 bases stayed unmatched. The CDR3 runs 13 residues. CDR3 region: CAISESRGNIQYF. In nucleotides, the CDR3 is TGTGCCATCAGTGAATCCAGGGGGAACATTCAGTACTTC.

As concerns this clonotype: Because the CDR3 is missing its conserved closing phenylalanine or tryptophan, this is likely a read error. This rearrangement joins TRBV11-3 to TRBJ2-2; D is ambiguous. Germline CDR1 and CDR2: SGHNT and YENEEA. The CDR3 length is 14 residues. V dropped 1 base and J dropped 4 bases, with 7 bases sitting between them. CDR3 sequence: CASSLGAGTGELFS. CDR3 DNA sequence: TGTGCCAGCAGCTTAGGTGCCGGCACCGGGGAGCTGTTTTCT.

As regards this clonotype: At one end, the junction sequence differs from germline, possibly due to a read error. The chain uses TRBV11-2 and TRBJ2-1; 12 bases align to TRBD2. The V gene's germline CDR1 is SGHAT and CDR2 FQNNGV. The CDR3 totals 16 residues. The CDR3 nucleotides read TGTGGCAGCAGATTAGATCGGGCTAGCGGGAGGGAAGAGCAGTTCTTC. This gives the protein CGSRLDRASGREEQFF.

Concerning this clonotype: A read error is possible here, since a much larger clone lies one base away. The chain employs TRBV11-2 and TRBJ1-6; D might be TRBD1 (6 bases). The CDR3 has 14 amino acids. The germline CDR1 and CDR2 sequences are SGHAT and FQNNGV. The CDR3 bases are TGTGTCAGCAGGAGTACAGGGTCGAATTCACCCCTCCACTTT. Protein product: CVSRSTGSNSPLHF.

This clonotype showed up just once. Germline is not matched at one junction end, which may reflect a read error. The chain is built from TRBV4-1 and TRBJ2-5, with TRBD1 identical over 7 bases. Germline CDR1 and CDR2: MGHRA and YSYEKL. The CDR3 has 14 residues. Here the CDR3 DNA reads TGCGCCAGTAGCCAACCAGGGGGCCAAGAGACCCAGTACTTC. Translated: CASSQPGGQETQYF.

This clonotype was detected many times. The CDR3 loop is CAISGTSGTPWQFF. The DNA of the CDR3 is TGTGCCATCAGCGGGACTAGCGGGACCCCATGGCAGTTCTTC. The rearrangement joins TRBV10-3 to TRBJ2-1; TRBD2 aligns across 13 bases. In germline, CDR1 is ENHRY, CDR2 SYGVKD. There are 14 residues in the CDR3. The V and J ends lost 6 bases and 12 bases, in that order; junction bases with no gene match: 8.

The CDR3 DNA is TGTGCCAGCAGTTACTCAGGGATGGGGGGCGGGGAGCTGTTTTTT. It is translated as CASSYSGMGGGELFF. The V gene is TRBV6-5, the J gene TRBJ2-2, with D possibly matching TRBD2 (6 bases). Germline assignment: CDR1 MNHEY and CDR2 SVGAGI. V dropped 0 bases and J dropped 7 bases, with 12 bases sitting between them. CDR3 length: 15 residues.

J is TRBJ2-5 and V is TRBV11-2, with D maybe TRBD2 (6 bases). Germline loops: CDR1 SGHAT, CDR2 FQNNGV. CDR3 length equals 17 residues. V was shortened by 6 bases and J by 6 bases, with 26 bases between the two germline ends. In nucleotides, the CDR3 is TGTGCCAGCAGTAATCCTTTGAACCAGGAGGGTCGAAAGACCCAGTACTTC. This encodes CASSNPLNQEGRKTQYF.

This chain joins TRBV6-5 and TRBJ1-5; TRBD1 aligns across 8 bases. CDR1 is MNHEY and CDR2 is SVGAGI in the germline V gene. The CDR3 is 15 residues long. With 6 bases clipped from V and 2 bases from J, the junction kept 6 bases outside the gene matches. CDR3 in amino acids: CASRAGGGGNQPQHF. The CDR3 bases are TGTGCCAGCAGGGCAGGGGGCGGGGGCAATCAGCCCCAGCATTTT.

This clonotype was observed at least ten times. The CDR3 DNA is TGTGCCAGCAGCTTAAGAGTTACAGATACGCAGTATTTT. Amino acids: CASSLRVTDTQYF. The chain couples TRBV11-2 to TRBJ2-3, with D hard to call. Germline V gene data show CDR1 as SGHAT and CDR2 as FQNNGV. Trimming pared 2 bases from V and 3 bases from J, leaving 6 bases between. The CDR3 is 13 residues long.

A remark on this clonotype: The germline gene is not matched at one end of the junction; a read error may be the cause. The chain recombines TRBV11-2 with TRBJ2-6; D is perhaps TRBD1 or TRBD2 (5 bases each). In germline, CDR1 is SGHAT, CDR2 FQNNGV. This CDR3 is 15 amino acids long. The chain's CDR3 is CASSDGLSGANVPTF. CDR3 bases: TGTGCCAGCAGCGATGGACTCTCTGGGGCCAACGTCCCGACTTTC.

The CDR3 spells CASLRGRAGTGELFF. The CDR3, as DNA: TGCGCCAGCCTAAGAGGGAGAGCTGGTACCGGGGAGCTGTTTTTT. This chain connects TRBV4-1 to TRBJ2-2; TRBD2 is a possible D gene (5 bases). Per the germline V gene, CDR1 is MGHRA and CDR2 is YSYEKL. With 8 bases removed from V and 5 bases from J, the gap between germline ends came to 18 bases. This CDR3 region has 15 residues.

About this clonotype itself: The junction does not match germline at one end; this may be a read error. The genes are TRBV29-1 and TRBJ2-7; 9 bases map to TRBD1. The CDR3 runs 13 residues. CDR1 and CDR2 from the germline V gene are SQVTM and ANQGSEA. CDR3 loop: CSVDTGGFDELYF. For the CDR3, the DNA is TGCAGCGTGGATACAGGGGGCTTCGACGAGCTGTACTTC.

This sequence joins TRBV12-3 or TRBV12-4 and TRBJ2-7; TRBD1 matches at 12 bases. The V gene end was trimmed by 7 bases and the J gene end by 7 bases; junction bases not matched to a gene: 11. The CDR3 has 15 amino acids. The CDR3 here is CASTSPGQGAWEQYF. The CDR3 DNA reads as TGTGCCAGCACCTCACCGGGACAGGGGGCTTGGGAGCAGTACTTC.

A note on this clonotype: A read error may produce the germline difference seen at one junction end. V and J are TRBV11-2 and TRBJ2-5; D may be TRBD1 or TRBD2 (5 bases each). This CDR3 has 13 residues. Germline V lookup: CDR1 SGHAT, CDR2 FQNNGV. As DNA, the CDR3 is TGCGCCAGCAGCTTAGTGGCACAGGAGGCCCAGTACTTC. Translated, it gives CASSLVAQEAQYF.

This clonotype was seen only once. The chain couples TRBV11-2 to TRBJ2-5; D is ambiguous. Germline V CDR1 and CDR2: SGHAT, FQNNGV. The CDR3 is 14 residues long. In DNA, the CDR3 is TGTGCGTGCAGCTTAGAGGTTCTTCAAGAGACCCAGTACTTC. It codes for CACSLEVLQETQYF.

On this clonotype itself: A junction end diverges from the germline sequence, so it may reflect a read error. The J gene is TRBJ2-2, the V gene TRBV6-1; a possible D gene is TRBD2 (5 bases). This CDR3 has 17 residues. Germline assignment: CDR1 MNHNS and CDR2 SASEGT. The CDR3 sequence: CAGSDVVVTTNTGELFF. The CDR3 coding sequence is TGTGCCGGCAGTGACGTGGTTGTGACAACTAACACCGGGGAGCTGTTCTTT.